Presented here are 21 T cell receptor beta chains from one specimen sequenced in a study of radiotherapy plus CTLA-4 blockade in lung cancer. Some clones are missing from TCRdb's copy, which holds only in-frame ones; the method was immunoSEQ multiplex PCR. The table includes 51,000 or so clones, 60% to 80% detected once. Sequenced here: peripheral blood, sampled from a patient treated with radiotherapy plus ipilimumab. The receptors originated from a human donor with non-small cell lung cancer who had stable disease on radiotherapy plus ipilimumab.

The V call is TRBV11-3, the J call TRBJ1-1; D is uncertain. This CDR3 spans 13 amino acids. Germline-derived CDR1 and CDR2 are SGHNT and YENEEA. V lost 0 bases and J lost 2, with 4 bases in between. The CDR3, as DNA: TGTGCCAGCAGCTTAGAGCCTAACACTGAAGCTTTCTTT. This gives the protein CASSLEPNTEAFF.

The V gene is TRBV2, the J gene TRBJ1-6, with D unclear. The CDR3 length is 12 residues. The germline V gene has CDR1 SNHLY and CDR2 FYNNEI. The V and J ends lost 10 bases and 6 bases respectively, with 10 bases between them. The CDR3 loop reads CATTRGNSPLHF. In DNA form, the CDR3 reads TGTGCCACCACTCGCGGTAATTCACCCCTCCACTTT. The complete variable domain, with remaining parts taken from reference TRBV2 and TRBJ1-6, reads EPEVTQTPSHQVTQMGQEVILRCVPISNHLYFYWYRQILGQKVEFLVSFYNNEISEKSEIFDDQFSVERPDGSNFTLKIRSTKLEDSAMYFCATTRGNSPLHFGNGTRLTVT.

The rearrangement links TRBV5-1 to TRBJ1-1; 7 positions agree with TRBD1. This CDR3 is built from 14 residues. J lost 1 base, V lost 3 bases, and 3 bases had no gene match. The germline gives CDR1 SGHRS, CDR2 YFSETQ. The CDR3 sequence is CASSSGGWNTEAFF. Here the CDR3 DNA reads TGCGCCAGCAGCTCAGGGGGTTGGAACACTGAAGCTTTCTTT.

The chain joins TRBV28 to TRBJ1-4; 8 bases are a match to TRBD1. The CDR3 totals 15 residues. Germline trimming cut 2 bases from V and 7 bases from J; bases unmatched to any gene: 6. Per the germline V gene, CDR1 is MDHEN and CDR2 is SYDVKM. CDR3 nucleotides: TGTGCCAGCAGTTTACGTGGGACAGGCCCTGAAAAACTGTTTTTT. Translating it yields CASSLRGTGPEKLFF.

The CDR3 nucleotides read TGTGCCAGTAGTGGCGGGGGTAGGAGCAATCAGCCCCAGCATTTT. Translating gives CASSGGGRSNQPQHF. The V call is TRBV19, the J call TRBJ1-5; TRBD1 is a possible D gene (5 bases). The CDR3 has 15 amino acids. Trimming pared 5 bases from V and 1 base from J, leaving 12 bases between. Germline loops: CDR1 LNHDA, CDR2 SQIVND (reference sequence).

The chain recombines TRBV18 with TRBJ1-1; TRBD1 aligns across 7 bases. The CDR3 covers 15 residues. Germline V lookup: CDR1 KGHSH, CDR2 LQKENI. Trimming cost V 4 bases and J 6 bases; bases outside gene matches: 11. CDR3 bases: TGTGCCAGCTCACTAGTAACGACAGGGAGGGCTGAAGCTTTCTTT. Translating gives CASSLVTTGRAEAFF.

V and J are TRBV7-2 and TRBJ2-5; TRBD2 agrees at 7 bases. In germline, CDR1 is SGHTA, CDR2 FQGNSA. The ends lost 6 bases at V and 2 bases at J; junction bases unmatched: 3. CDR3 length: 13 residues. CDR3 nucleotides: TGTGCCAGCAGATTTAGCGGGCAAGAGACCCAGTACTTC. Amino acid sequence: CASRFSGQETQYF.

This clone has ten or more counts. This chain connects TRBV20-1 to TRBJ2-7; D might be TRBD2 (6 bases). The germline V and J ends were trimmed by 7 bases and 6 bases, with 13 bases remaining between them. The CDR3 contains 11 residues. Germline V lookup: CDR1 DFQATT, CDR2 SNEGSKA (reference sequence). CDR3 protein: CSGGEVGEQYF. The CDR3 nucleotides read TGCAGTGGGGGGGAAGTGGGCGAGCAGTACTTC.

The chain is built from TRBV28 and TRBJ2-5; TRBD1 might be the D (6 bases). The V gene lost 5 bases and the J gene lost 5 bases, with 15 bases spanning the gap. CDR1 is MDHEN, CDR2 SYDVKM, per germline. The CDR3 is made up of 14 amino acids. The CDR3 DNA is TGTGCCAGCAGTGCCTCAAATACAGGGGAGACCCAGTACTTC. Protein sequence: CASSASNTGETQYF.

This clone was counted a few times. V gene TRBV7-8 combines with J gene TRBJ1-1; the D gene is possibly TRBD1 (6 bases). V lost 6 bases to trimming and J lost 1 base, with 15 bases between them. CDR3 length: 15 residues. The germline CDR1 and CDR2 sequences are SGHVS and FQNEAQ. The CDR3 here is CASSGTTGTNTEAFF. Here the CDR3 DNA reads TGTGCCAGCAGTGGGACAACAGGTACGAACACTGAAGCTTTCTTT.

This chain uses TRBV29-1 with TRBJ1-4; no firm D call. V gave up 6 bases and J gave up 6 bases, with 8 bases separating them. The V gene's germline CDR1 is SQVTM and CDR2 ANQGSEA. This CDR3 contains 11 residues. CDR3 protein: CSVGRDEKLFF. Here the CDR3 DNA reads TGCAGCGTCGGGCGGGATGAAAAACTGTTTTTT.

The sample holds one count of this clone. The chain has TRBV28 and TRBJ2-7; 9 bases agree with TRBD1. The CDR3 has 17 amino acids. Unmatched junction bases numbered 7, after V lost 1 base and J lost 0 bases. CDR1 MDHEN and CDR2 SYDVKM come from the germline V gene. The CDR3 sequence: CASSLLAGQGSSYEQYF. The DNA for the CDR3 is TGTGCCAGCAGTTTATTGGCCGGACAGGGGAGCTCCTACGAGCAGTACTTC. Variable domain in full (rest from reference TRBV28 and TRBJ2-7): DVKVTQSSRYLVKRTGEKVFLECVQDMDHENMFWYRQDPGLGLRLIYFSYDVKMKEKGDIPEGYSVSREKKERFSLILESASTNQTSMYLCASSLLAGQGSSYEQYFGPGTRLTVT.

In DNA form, the CDR3 reads TGCGCCAGCAGCCAAGATAAAGTGGCAGGGACAGCTTTCTTT. This codes for CASSQDKVAGTAFF. This rearrangement joins TRBV4-3 to TRBJ1-1, with D possibly matching TRBD1 (5 bases). Germline assignment: CDR1 LGHNA and CDR2 YSLEER. This CDR3 comprises 14 residues. Trimming took off 0 bases at V and 10 bases at J, with 15 bases between the two ends.

The chain has TRBV9 and TRBJ1-2; no firm D call. CDR1 and CDR2 from the germline V gene are SGDLS and YYNGEE. The CDR3 totals 13 residues. Trimming took off 0 bases at V and 7 bases at J, with 10 bases between the two ends. This chain's CDR3 is CASSVGGFGGYTF. The CDR3 DNA is TGTGCCAGCAGCGTAGGAGGCTTCGGTGGCTACACCTTC.

The J gene is TRBJ1-2, the V gene TRBV7-9; D is undetermined. The CDR3 totals 13 residues. The germline CDR1 and CDR2 sequences are SEHNR and FQNEAQ (reference sequence). The V end lost 5 bases, the J end lost 0 bases, and 7 bases lay between the germline ends. The CDR3 is CASSKPTNYGYTF. The DNA of the CDR3 is TGTGCCAGCAGCAAACCTACTAACTATGGCTACACCTTC.

The chain has TRBV9 and TRBJ1-2; tentatively, D is TRBD1 (5 bases). CDR3 length: 15 amino acids. With 0 bases removed from V and 0 bases from J, the gap between germline ends came to 9 bases. The germline V gene has CDR1 SGDLS and CDR2 YYNGEE. Here the CDR3 DNA reads TGTGCCAGCAGCGTAGAGGGGACGGCTAACTATGGCTACACCTTC. As protein: CASSVEGTANYGYTF.

J is TRBJ1-5 and V is TRBV29-1; TRBD1 might be the D (6 bases). CDR1 is SQVTM, CDR2 ANQGSEA, per germline. The CDR3 consists of 13 residues. The V and J ends lost 7 bases and 0 bases respectively, with 10 bases between them. CDR3 loop: CSARDNSNQPQHF. CDR3 nucleotide sequence: TGCAGCGCCCGGGACAATAGCAATCAGCCCCAGCATTTT.

This chain joins TRBV5-1 and TRBJ2-1; 8 bases map to TRBD2. V lost 0 bases to trimming and J lost 4 bases; unmatched junction nucleotides: 9. Germline-derived CDR1 and CDR2 are SGHRS and YFSETQ. The length of the CDR3 is 17 residues. The CDR3 reads CASSLAGSGGQYNEQFF. The DNA of the CDR3 is TGCGCCAGCAGCTTGGCCGGAAGCGGGGGCCAATACAATGAGCAGTTCTTC.

This sequence joins TRBV11-2 and TRBJ1-5; D remains unclear. The V end was cut by 2 bases, the J end by 6 bases, with 8 bases between. CDR1 SGHAT and CDR2 FQNNGV come from the germline V gene. This CDR3 region has 13 residues. Here the CDR3 DNA reads TGTGCCAGCAGCTTATACCCGGGTCAGCCCCAGCATTTT. Protein sequence: CASSLYPGQPQHF. The full variable domain, rest sourced from reference TRBV11-2 and TRBJ1-5, is EAGVAQSPRYKIIEKRQSVAFWCNPISGHATLYWYQQILGQGPKLLIQFQNNGVVDDSQLPKDRFSAERLKGVDSTLKIQPAKLEDSAVYLCASSLYPGQPQHFGDGTRLSIL.

V gene TRBV5-1 combines with J gene TRBJ2-1; perhaps TRBD1 as D (5 bases). This CDR3 has 14 amino acids. Germline V gene sequence: CDR1 SGHRS, CDR2 YFSETQ. Trimming took off 2 bases at V and 4 bases at J, with 10 bases between the two ends. CDR3 nucleotide sequence: TGCGCCAGCAGCTTCTCACAGGCGTACAATGAGCAGTTCTTC. This translates into CASSFSQAYNEQFF.

The chain has TRBV28 and TRBJ1-2, with D perhaps matching TRBD1 (6 bases). The CDR3 spans 14 residues. Germline CDR1 reads MDHEN; CDR2 reads SYDVKM. The V end was cut by 3 bases, the J end by 10 bases, with 18 bases between. The CDR3 region is CASSFGGARIDYTF. The CDR3 DNA reads as TGTGCCAGCAGTTTTGGGGGGGCCCGGATTGACTACACCTTC.